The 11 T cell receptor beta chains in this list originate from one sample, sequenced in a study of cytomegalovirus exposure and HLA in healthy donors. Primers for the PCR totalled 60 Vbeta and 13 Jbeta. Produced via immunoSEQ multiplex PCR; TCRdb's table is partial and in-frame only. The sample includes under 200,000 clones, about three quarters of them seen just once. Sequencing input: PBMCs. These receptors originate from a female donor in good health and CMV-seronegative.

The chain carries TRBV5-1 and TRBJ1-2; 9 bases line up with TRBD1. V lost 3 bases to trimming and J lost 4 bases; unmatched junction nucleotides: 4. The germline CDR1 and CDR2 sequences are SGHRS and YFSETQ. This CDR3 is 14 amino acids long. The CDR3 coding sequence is TGCGCCAGCAGCTCTCCGGGACAGGGCTATGGCTACACCTTC. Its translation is CASSSPGQGYGYTF.

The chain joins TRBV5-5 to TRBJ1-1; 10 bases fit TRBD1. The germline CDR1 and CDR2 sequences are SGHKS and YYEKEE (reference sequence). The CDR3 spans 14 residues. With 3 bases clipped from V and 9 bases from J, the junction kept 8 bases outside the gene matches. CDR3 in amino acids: CASSSDRGVPQAFF. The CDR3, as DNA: TGTGCCAGCAGCTCGGACAGGGGGGTCCCCCAAGCTTTCTTT. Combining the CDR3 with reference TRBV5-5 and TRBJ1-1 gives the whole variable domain DAGVTQSPTHLIKTRGQQVTLRCSPISGHKSVSWYQQVLGQGPQFIFQYYEKEERGRGNFPDRFSARQFPNYSSELNVNALLLGDSALYLCASSSDRGVPQAFFGQGTRLTVV.

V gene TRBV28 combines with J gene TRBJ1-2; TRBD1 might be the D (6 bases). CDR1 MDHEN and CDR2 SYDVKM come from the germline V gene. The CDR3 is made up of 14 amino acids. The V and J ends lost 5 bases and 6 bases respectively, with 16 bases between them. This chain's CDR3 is CASSLLRGSNGYTF. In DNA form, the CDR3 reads TGTGCCAGCAGTCTCCTCAGGGGTAGTAATGGCTACACCTTC.

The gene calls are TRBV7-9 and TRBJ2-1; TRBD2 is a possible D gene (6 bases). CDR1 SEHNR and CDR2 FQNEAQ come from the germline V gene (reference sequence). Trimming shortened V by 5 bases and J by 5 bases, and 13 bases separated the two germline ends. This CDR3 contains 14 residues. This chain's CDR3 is CASSPGLPNNEQFF. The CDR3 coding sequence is TGTGCCAGCAGCCCGGGACTCCCGAACAATGAGCAGTTCTTC.

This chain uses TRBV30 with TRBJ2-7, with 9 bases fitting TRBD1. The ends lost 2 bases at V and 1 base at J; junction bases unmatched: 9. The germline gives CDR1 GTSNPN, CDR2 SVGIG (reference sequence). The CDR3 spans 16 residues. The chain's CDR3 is CAWSSSRTGASYEQYF. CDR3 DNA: TGTGCCTGGAGTTCTTCTAGGACAGGGGCATCCTACGAGCAGTACTTC.

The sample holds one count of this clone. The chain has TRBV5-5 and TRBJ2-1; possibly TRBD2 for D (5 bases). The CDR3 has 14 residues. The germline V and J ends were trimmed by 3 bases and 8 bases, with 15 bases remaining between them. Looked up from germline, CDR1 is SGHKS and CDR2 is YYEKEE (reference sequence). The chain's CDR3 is CASSSRATPYEQFF. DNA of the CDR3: TGTGCCAGCAGCTCGAGGGCTACACCGTATGAGCAGTTCTTC.

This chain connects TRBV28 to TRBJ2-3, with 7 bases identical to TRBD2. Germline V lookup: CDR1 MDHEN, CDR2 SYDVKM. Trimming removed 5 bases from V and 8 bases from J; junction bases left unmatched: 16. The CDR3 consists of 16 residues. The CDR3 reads CASSEPSGTTGGTQYF. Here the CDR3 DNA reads TGTGCCAGCAGTGAACCCTCCGGGACTACCGGGGGTACGCAGTATTTT.

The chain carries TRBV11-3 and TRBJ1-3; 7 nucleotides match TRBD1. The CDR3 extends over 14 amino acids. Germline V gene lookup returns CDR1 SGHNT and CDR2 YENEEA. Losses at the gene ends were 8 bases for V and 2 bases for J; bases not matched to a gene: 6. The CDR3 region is CASSEGAAGNTIYF. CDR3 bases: TGTGCCAGCTCCGAGGGGGCAGCTGGAAACACCATATATTTT. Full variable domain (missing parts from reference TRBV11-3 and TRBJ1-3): EAGVVQSPRYKIIEKKQPVAFWCNPISGHNTLYWYLQNLGQGPELLIRYENEEAVDDSQLPKDRFSAERLKGVDSTLKIQPAELGDSAVYLCASSEGAAGNTIYFGEGSWLTVV.

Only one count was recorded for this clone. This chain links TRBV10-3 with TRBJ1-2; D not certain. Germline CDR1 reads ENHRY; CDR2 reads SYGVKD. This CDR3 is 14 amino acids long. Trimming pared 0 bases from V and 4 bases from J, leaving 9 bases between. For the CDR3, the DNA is TGTGCCATCAGTGAGTCGATGATCAGCTATGGCTACACCTTC. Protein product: CAISESMISYGYTF.

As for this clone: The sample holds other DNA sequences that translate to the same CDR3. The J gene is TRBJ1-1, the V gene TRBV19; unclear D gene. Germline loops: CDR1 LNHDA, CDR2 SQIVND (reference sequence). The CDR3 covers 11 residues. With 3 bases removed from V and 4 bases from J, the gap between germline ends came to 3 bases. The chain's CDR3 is CASSILTEAFF. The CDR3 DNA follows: TGTGCCAGTAGTATTCTCACTGAAGCTTTCTTT.

This CDR3 is CASSPTTGTSNQPQHF. As DNA, the CDR3 is TGTGCCAGCAGTCCGACTACGGGAACAAGCAATCAGCCCCAGCATTTT. V is TRBV28 and J is TRBJ1-5, with D hard to call. Trimming shortened V by 5 bases and J by 1 base, and 15 bases separated the two germline ends. The CDR3 length is 16 residues. Germline-derived CDR1 and CDR2 are MDHEN and SYDVKM.